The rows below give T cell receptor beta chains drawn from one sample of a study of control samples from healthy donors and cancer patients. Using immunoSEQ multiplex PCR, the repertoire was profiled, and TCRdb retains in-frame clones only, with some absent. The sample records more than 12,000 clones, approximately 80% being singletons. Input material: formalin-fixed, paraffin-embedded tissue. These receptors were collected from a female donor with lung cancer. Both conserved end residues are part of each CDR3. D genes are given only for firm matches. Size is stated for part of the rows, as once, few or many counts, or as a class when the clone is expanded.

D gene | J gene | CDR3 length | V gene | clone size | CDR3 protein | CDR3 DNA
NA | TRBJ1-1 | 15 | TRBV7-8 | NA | CASSLSAPMNTEAFF | TGTGCCAGCAGCTTATCGGCCCCCATGAACACTGAAGCTTTCTTT
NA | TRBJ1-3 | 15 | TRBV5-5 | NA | CASSSVAYSGNTIYF | TGTGCCAGCAGCTCGGTGGCGTACTCTGGAAACACCATATATTTT
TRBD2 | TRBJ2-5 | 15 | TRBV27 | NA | CASGGTSGGRETQYF | TGTGCCAGCGGGGGGACTAGCGGGGGTCGGGAGACCCAGTACTTC
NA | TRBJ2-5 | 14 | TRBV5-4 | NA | CASSGVLDQETQYF | TGTGCCAGCAGCGGGGTTTTAGACCAAGAGACCCAGTACTTC
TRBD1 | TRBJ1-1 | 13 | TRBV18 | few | CASSRDRESEAFF | TGTGCCAGCTCACGCGACAGGGAGAGTGAAGCTTTCTTT
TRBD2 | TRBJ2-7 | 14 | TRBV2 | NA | CASRRLAGGRWQYF | TGTGCCAGCAGGAGACTAGCGGGGGGGAGGTGGCAGTACTTC
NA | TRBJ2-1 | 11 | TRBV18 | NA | CASSANNEQFF | TGTGCCAGCTCAGCGAACAATGAGCAGTTCTTC
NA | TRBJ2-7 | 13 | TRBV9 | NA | CASSPGVSYEQYF | TGTGCCAGCAGCCCCGGCGTTAGTTACGAGCAGTACTTC
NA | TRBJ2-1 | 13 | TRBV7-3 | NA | CASSPGSYNEQFF | TGTGCCAGCAGCCCCGGGTCTTACAATGAGCAGTTCTTC
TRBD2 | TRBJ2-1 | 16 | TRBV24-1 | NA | CATSDSLGGAYNEQFF | TGTGCCACCAGTGATTCACTCGGGGGGGCTTACAATGAGCAGTTCTTC
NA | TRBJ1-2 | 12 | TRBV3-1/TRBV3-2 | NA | CASSQERSGYTF | TGTGCCAGCAGCCAAGAACGGAGTGGCTACACCTTC
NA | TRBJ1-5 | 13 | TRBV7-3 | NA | CASSPRPGQPQHF | TGTGCCAGCAGCCCCCGTCCGGGTCAGCCCCAGCATTTT
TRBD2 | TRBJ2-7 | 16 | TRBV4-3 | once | CASSRGKTSGNYEQYF | TGCGCCAGCAGCCGCGGAAAGACTAGCGGGAACTACGAGCAGTACTTC
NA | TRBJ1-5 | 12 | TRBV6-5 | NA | CASSYLAGPQHF | TGTGCCAGCAGTTACCTGGCAGGGCCCCAGCATTTT
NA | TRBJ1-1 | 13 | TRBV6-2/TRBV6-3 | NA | CASSTNGGLKAFF | TGTGCCAGCAGTACTAACGGCGGGCTTAAAGCTTTCTTT
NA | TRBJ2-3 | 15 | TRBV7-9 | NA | CASSLTVGRTDTQYF | TGTGCCAGCAGCTTGACCGTTGGACGGACAGATACGCAGTATTTT
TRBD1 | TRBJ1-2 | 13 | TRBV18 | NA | CASSSGQEYGYTF | TGTGCCAGCTCGTCCGGACAGGAGTATGGTTACACCTTC
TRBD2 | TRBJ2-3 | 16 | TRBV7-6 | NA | CASSLSVAGDTDTQYF | TGTGCCAGCAGCTTATCGGTAGCGGGAGACACAGATACGCAGTATTTT
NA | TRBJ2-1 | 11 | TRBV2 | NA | CASEGTVNKFF | TGTGCCAGCGAGGGGACGGTTAACAAGTTCTTC
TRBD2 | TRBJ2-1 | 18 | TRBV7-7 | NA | CASSLEAGGRLAYNEQFF | TGTGCTAGCAGCTTAGAAGCGGGGGGTCGACTAGCCTACAATGAGCAGTTCTTC
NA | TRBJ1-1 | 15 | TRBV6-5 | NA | CASRSKGRKNTEAFF | TGTGCCAGTAGGAGTAAGGGACGGAAGAACACTGAAGCTTTCTTT
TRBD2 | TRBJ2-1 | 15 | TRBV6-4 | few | CASSEGTSADNEQFF | TGTGCCAGCAGTGAAGGGACTAGCGCCGACAATGAGCAGTTCTTC
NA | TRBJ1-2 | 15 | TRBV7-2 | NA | CASSPGGMGGYGYTF | TGTGCCAGCAGCCCCGGGGGAATGGGGGGCTATGGCTACACCTTC
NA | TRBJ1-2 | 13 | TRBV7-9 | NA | CASRGDGTYGYTF | TGTGCCAGCAGGGGGGACGGTACCTATGGCTACACCTTC
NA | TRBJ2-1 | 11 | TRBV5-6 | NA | CASSFAREQFF | TGTGCCAGCAGCTTCGCCAGAGAGCAGTTCTTC
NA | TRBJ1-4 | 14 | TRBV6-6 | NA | CASRRRGGYEKLFF | TGTGCCAGCAGGCGCCGAGGGGGATATGAAAAACTGTTTTTT
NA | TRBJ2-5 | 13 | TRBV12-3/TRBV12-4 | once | CASSRQRPETQYF | TGTGCCAGCAGTCGACAGCGCCCAGAGACCCAGTACTTC
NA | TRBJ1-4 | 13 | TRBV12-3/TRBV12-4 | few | CASSLRDNEKLFF | TGTGCCAGCAGTTTAAGAGATAATGAAAAACTGTTTTTT
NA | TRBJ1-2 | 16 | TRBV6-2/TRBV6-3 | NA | CASSYRGRLFNYGYTF | TGTGCCAGCAGTTATCGGGGACGGCTTTTTAACTATGGCTACACCTTC
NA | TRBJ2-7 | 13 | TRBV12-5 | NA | CASGAGRSYEQYF | TGTGCTAGTGGTGCCGGACGGTCCTACGAGCAGTACTTC
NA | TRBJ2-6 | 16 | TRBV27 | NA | CASSRSANSGANVLTF | TGTGCCAGCAGTAGAAGCGCTAACTCTGGGGCCAACGTCCTGACTTTC
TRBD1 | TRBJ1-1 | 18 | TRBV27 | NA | CVSSLLQLQGARGAEAFF | TGTGTCAGCAGTTTACTTCAATTACAGGGGGCGAGAGGTGCTGAAGCTTTCTTT
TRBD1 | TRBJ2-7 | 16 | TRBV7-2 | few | CASSHRTGTGISEQYF | TGTGCCAGCAGCCACCGGACCGGGACAGGGATCTCCGAGCAGTACTTC
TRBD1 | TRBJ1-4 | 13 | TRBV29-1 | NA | CSVDRGDNGKLFF | TGCAGCGTTGACAGGGGGGATAATGGAAAACTGTTTTTT
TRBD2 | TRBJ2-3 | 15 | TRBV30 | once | CAWSYSGASTDTQYF | TGTGCCTGGAGCTATAGCGGGGCGAGCACAGATACGCAGTATTTT
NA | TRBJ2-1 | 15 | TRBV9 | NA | CASSVAGWSYNEQFF | TGTGCCAGCAGCGTAGCGGGTTGGTCCTACAATGAGCAGTTCTTC
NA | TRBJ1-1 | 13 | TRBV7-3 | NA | CASSLDPRTEAFF | TGTGCCAGCAGCCTAGACCCGAGAACTGAAGCTTTCTTT
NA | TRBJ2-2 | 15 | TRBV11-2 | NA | CASSLVISGTEELFF | TGTGCCAGCAGCTTAGTAATTAGCGGCACCGAGGAGCTGTTTTTT
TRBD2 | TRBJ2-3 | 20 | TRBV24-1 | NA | CATSEGGLAGAPWIADTQYF | TGTGCCACCAGTGAAGGGGGACTAGCGGGGGCCCCATGGATCGCAGATACGCAGTATTTT
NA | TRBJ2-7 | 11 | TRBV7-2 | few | CASSLSYEQYF | TGTGCCAGCAGCTTGTCGTACGAGCAGTACTTC
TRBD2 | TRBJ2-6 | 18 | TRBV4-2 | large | CASSPGEGAGSGANVLTF | TGTGCCAGCAGCCCGGGGGAGGGTGCGGGATCTGGGGCCAACGTCCTGACTTTC
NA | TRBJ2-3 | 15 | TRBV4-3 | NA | CASSQEGRVTDTQYF | TGCGCCAGCAGCCAAGAAGGACGGGTCACAGATACGCAGTATTTT
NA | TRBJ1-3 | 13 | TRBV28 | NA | CASRESSGNTIYF | TGTGCCAGCAGAGAGAGCTCTGGAAACACCATATATTTT
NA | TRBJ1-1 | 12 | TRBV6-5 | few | CASERGGTEAFF | TGTGCCAGCGAGCGGGGTGGTACTGAAGCTTTCTTT
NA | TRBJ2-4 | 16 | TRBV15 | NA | CATSREDMLAKNIQYF | TGTGCCACCAGCAGAGAGGACATGCTAGCCAAAAACATTCAGTACTTC
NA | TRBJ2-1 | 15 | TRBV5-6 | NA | CASSSYDRFYNEQFF | TGTGCCAGCAGCTCTTATGACAGGTTCTACAATGAGCAGTTCTTC
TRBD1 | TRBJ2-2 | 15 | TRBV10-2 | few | CASRQGARGTGELFF | TGCGCCAGCCGACAGGGGGCGCGTGGGACCGGGGAGCTGTTTTTT